This T cell receptor beta chain was recovered during a study of CD8+ T cells in alopecia areata (dated by TCRdb to the late 2010s). About the study as a whole: High-throughput TCRbeta sequencing was used to examine T cell clonal expansion in alopecia areata in both the C3H/HeJ mouse model and human patients. In humans, TCRbeta sequencing was performed on scalp tissue and on sorted CD4+ and CD8+ peripheral blood T cells from healthy controls and from patients with patchy or totalis/universalis alopecia areata. Scalp clonality was compared across normal scalp (n=4), patchy alopecia areata scalp (n=8), and alopecia totalis/universalis scalp (n=8). RNA was extracted with the PAXgene miRNA kit for fixed scalp, the miRNeasy kit for PBMCs, and the RNeasy kit for mouse skin. TCRbeta CDR3 regions were amplified by immunoSEQ multiplex PCR using 35 Vbeta forward and 13 Jbeta reverse primers.

Library prep was done by the immunoSEQ multiplex PCR assay. RNA was extracted from all samples and reverse transcribed into cDNA, which served as template for TCR sequencing. First-strand cDNA was synthesized with SuperScript III using a 2:1 mix of oligo-dT and random hexamers. A synthetic immune receptor repertoire was used to measure amplification bias, and any remaining bias was corrected computationally. Per the original workflow: Raw reads were preprocessed to remove errors, and CDR3 was defined according to IMGT conventions as the region from the conserved cysteine to phenylalanine. Clonality was computed as 1 minus the Shannon entropy, with the entropy normalized by log2 of the number of productive unique TCRs. CD4 or CD8 identity of scalp clones was inferred by cross-referencing scalp TCRbeta sequences with sorted blood CD4 and CD8 repertoires. Here the immuneACCESS table is served through TCRdb, limited to in-frame sequences with V and J called. Missing clones are a known gap in these copies; in checked studies unresolved V genes cover under half, and the rest lacks a known reason. V, J and clone size are those of that table, while D and trimming were read from the DNA. The sample profile shows 200,000 or so clones; 56% of them were found once. The biggest ten clones account for approximately 4.9% of the sample.

The CDR3 contains 14 residues, cysteine and phenylalanine counted. Here the CDR3 DNA is all that survives: 42 bases in frame from base 1. V lost 6 bases and J lost 5 bases; the stretch between them is 16 bases long. The CDR1 and CDR2 encoded by the germline V gene are MNHEY and SVGAGI. Summary of the overall study and its limitations: Scalp TCR repertoire analysis is complicated because resident alphabeta T cells in normal human skin are also sequenced, whereas mouse skin is dominated by gammadelta T cells. Compared with normal scalp, lesional scalp, particularly in alopecia totalis/universalis, had higher clonality and more expanded CD8+ clones, which suggests antigenic drive. Shared TCR sequences between patients were less evident than in mice, which may be partly attributable to HLA diversity in the patient population.

PBMCs were isolated by density centrifugation and stained for CD3, CD4 and CD8, after which CD4+ and CD8+ T cells were sorted on a FACSAria. Scalp biopsies and blood samples were provided by unaffected controls. About this clone itself: It has no known antigen specificity. No qualities accompany the bases; no much larger clone lies one base away.

This receptor chain uses TRBV6-5 and TRBJ1-1; D gene: possibly TRBD1, on 5 matching bases. The sequencing sample was made of CD8+ T cells sorted from blood. This TCR was recovered from a human donor in good health. The nucleotide sequence is given as TGTGCCAGCAGCCCCCTCGAGGGGAGTACTGAAGCTTTCTTT. It translates to CASSPLEGSTEAFF.